Below are 12 T cell receptor beta chains sequenced from a single sample in a study of spatial heterogeneity in lung cancer. Regarding time point: sample taken at primary tumor resection. In each case, whole RNA from tumor, nontumor lung or frozen PBMC was sequenced unsorted. TCRdb reanalysed the 5' RACE reads using MiXCR and keeps one entry per CDR3 protein. The repertoire holds around 60,000 distinct CDR3 sequences, with more than 7% as singletons. The sample in question was PBMCs, obtained at surgery. These receptor sequences come from a female donor with early-stage non-small cell lung cancer.

With regard to this clonotype: A much larger clone sits a single nucleotide away, making a read error possible. The rearrangement joins TRBV7-9 to TRBJ2-2; 12 bases align to TRBD2. Germline V lookup: CDR1 SEHNR, CDR2 FQNEAQ (reference sequence). This CDR3 has 14 residues. The CDR3 coding sequence is TGTGCCAGCAGCTTATCTCCTAGCGGGAGGGAGCCGTTTTTT. Encoded protein: CASSLSPSGREPFF.

Only a few counts were recorded for this clonotype. V and J are TRBV5-8 and TRBJ2-3, with TRBD1 matching over 8 bases. The CDR3 length is 16 residues. In germline, CDR1 is SGHTS, CDR2 YDEGEE. V lost 4 bases to trimming and J lost 0 bases; unmatched junction nucleotides: 7. Here the CDR3 reads CASSRGTGDSTDTQYF. The CDR3 DNA sequence: TGTGCCAGCAGCAGGGGGACAGGTGATAGCACAGATACGCAGTATTTT. The entire variable domain, with the rest obtained from reference TRBV5-8 and TRBJ2-3, is as follows: EAGVTQSPTHLIKTRGQQATLRCSPISGHTSVYWYQQALGLGLQFLLWYDEGEERNRGNFPPRFSGRQFPNYSSELNVNALELEDSALYLCASSRGTGDSTDTQYFGPGTRLTVL.

The sample holds many counts of this clonotype. This chain links TRBV7-9 with TRBJ2-2; no clear D. V dropped 2 bases and J dropped 5 bases, with 3 bases sitting between them. CDR3 length: 12 residues. Per the germline V gene, CDR1 is SEHNR and CDR2 is FQNEAQ (reference sequence). This CDR3 is CASSLRTGELFF. As DNA, the CDR3 is TGTGCCAGCAGCTTAAGAACCGGGGAGCTGTTTTTT.

On this clonotype: At one boundary the junction diverges from the germline segment, which might be a read error. The rearrangement links TRBV3-1 to TRBJ2-1; 12 bases fit TRBD2. This CDR3 has 15 amino acids. Germline V gene data show CDR1 as LGHDT and CDR2 as YNNKEL (reference sequence). CDR3 sequence: CANSQPGLAGNEQFF. The DNA for the CDR3 is TGTGCCAACAGCCAGCCGGGACTAGCGGGTAATGAGCAGTTCTTC.

This clonotype was detected a few times. The genes are TRBV5-1 and TRBJ2-1, with TRBD2 identical over 8 bases. After removal of 2 bases from V and 5 bases from J, the junction contained 3 bases not matched to a gene. Germline V gene lookup returns CDR1 SGHRS and CDR2 YFSETQ. The CDR3 has 14 residues. CDR3 sequence (DNA): TGCGCCAGCAGCTTAGCGGGGGCCAACAATGAGCAGTTCTTC. It encodes CASSLAGANNEQFF.

This clonotype has a handful of counts. This sequence joins TRBV6-2 or TRBV6-3 and TRBJ1-1, with D uncertain. The germline V gene has CDR1 MNHEY and CDR2 SVGEGT. This CDR3 comprises 12 residues. Trimming took off 0 bases at V and 2 bases at J, with 1 base between the two ends. As DNA, the CDR3 is TGTGCCAGCAGTTACTCCAACACTGAAGCTTTCTTT. It translates to CASSYSNTEAFF.

In this sample, this clonotype turned up many times. The CDR3 region is CASSNGEAFF. CDR3 DNA sequence: TGTGCCAGCAGCAATGGGGAAGCTTTCTTT. The chain joins TRBV21-1 to TRBJ1-1. TRBV21-1 is given as a pseudogene. This CDR3 contains 10 residues.

This clonotype was observed a handful of times. This rearrangement joins TRBV20-1 to TRBJ1-2; a possible D gene is TRBD1 (5 bases). With 6 bases removed from V and 2 bases from J, the gap between germline ends came to 13 bases. The CDR3 has 13 residues. Germline assignment: CDR1 DFQATT and CDR2 SNEGSKA (reference sequence). CDR3 region: CSAREGWNYGYTF. The CDR3 nucleotides are TGCAGTGCCAGGGAGGGTTGGAACTATGGCTACACCTTC.

This clonotype was detected a few times. The V call is TRBV20-1, the J call TRBJ2-2; D uncertain. The CDR3 contains 13 residues. V lost 0 bases to trimming and J lost 5 bases, with 7 bases between them. Germline V gene data show CDR1 as DFQATT and CDR2 as SNEGSKA (reference sequence). CDR3 nucleotides: TGCAGTGCTAGAGATTTGGGTACCGGGGAGCTGTTTTTT. The encoded protein is CSARDLGTGELFF.

This clonotype was seen a few times. The chain couples TRBV3-1 to TRBJ1-1; no reliable D call. This CDR3 is built from 16 residues. The V gene's germline CDR1 is LGHDT and CDR2 YNNKEL (reference sequence). V was pared by 0 bases and J by 1 base, with 12 bases between. DNA of the CDR3: TGTGCCAGCAGCCAAGATGGAAACCGGGGGAACACTGAAGCTTTCTTT. Residues: CASSQDGNRGNTEAFF.

This clonotype showed up many times. The chain is built from TRBV7-9 and TRBJ1-1; D is unresolved. In germline, CDR1 is SEHNR, CDR2 FQNEAQ (reference sequence). CDR3 size: 15 residues. V dropped 1 base and J dropped 0 bases, with 9 bases sitting between them. CDR3 protein: CASSLDVQMNTEAFF. CDR3 nucleotides: TGTGCCAGCAGCTTAGACGTCCAAATGAACACTGAAGCTTTCTTT.

This clonotype was seen many times. The rearrangement joins TRBV29-1 to TRBJ2-7; a possible D gene is TRBD1 (5 bases). The CDR3 length is 14 residues. Germline assignment: CDR1 SQVTM and CDR2 ANQGSEA. Trimming left V 0 bases short and J 2 bases short, with 11 bases between. Here the CDR3 DNA reads TGCAGCGTTGAAGATCCAGGGAAACCCTACGAGCAGTACTTC. Translated, it gives CSVEDPGKPYEQYF.